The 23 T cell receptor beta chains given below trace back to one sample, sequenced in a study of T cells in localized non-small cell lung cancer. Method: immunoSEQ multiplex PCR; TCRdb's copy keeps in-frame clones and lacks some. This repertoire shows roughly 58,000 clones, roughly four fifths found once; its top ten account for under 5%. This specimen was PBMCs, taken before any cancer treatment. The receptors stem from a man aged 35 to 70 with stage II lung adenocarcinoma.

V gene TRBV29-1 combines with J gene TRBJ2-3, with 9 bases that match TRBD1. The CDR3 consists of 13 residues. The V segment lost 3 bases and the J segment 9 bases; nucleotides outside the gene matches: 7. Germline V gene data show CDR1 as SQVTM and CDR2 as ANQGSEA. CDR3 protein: CSVEGQGTLTQYF. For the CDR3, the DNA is TGCAGCGTTGAGGGACAGGGAACCTTAACGCAGTATTTT.

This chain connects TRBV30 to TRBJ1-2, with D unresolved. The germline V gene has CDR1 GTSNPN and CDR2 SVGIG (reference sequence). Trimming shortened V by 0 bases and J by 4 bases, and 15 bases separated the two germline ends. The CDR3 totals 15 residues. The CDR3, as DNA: TGTGCCTGGAGTGTACCTGTGAGTGAACGCTATGGCTACACCTTC. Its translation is CAWSVPVSERYGYTF.

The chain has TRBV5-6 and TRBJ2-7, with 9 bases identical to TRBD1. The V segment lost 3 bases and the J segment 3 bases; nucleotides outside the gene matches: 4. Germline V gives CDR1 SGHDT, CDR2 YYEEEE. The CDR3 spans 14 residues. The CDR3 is CASSWGQGSYEQYF. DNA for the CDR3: TGTGCCAGCAGCTGGGGACAGGGAAGCTACGAGCAGTACTTC. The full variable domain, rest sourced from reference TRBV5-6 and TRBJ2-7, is DAGVTQSPTHLIKTRGQQVTLRCSPKSGHDTVSWYQQALGQGPQFIFQYYEEEERQRGNFPDRFSGHQFPNYSSELNVNALLLGDSALYLCASSWGQGSYEQYFGPGTRLTVT.

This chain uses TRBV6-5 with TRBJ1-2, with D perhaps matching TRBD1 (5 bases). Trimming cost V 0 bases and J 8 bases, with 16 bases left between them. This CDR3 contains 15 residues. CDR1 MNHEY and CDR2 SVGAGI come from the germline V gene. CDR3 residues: CASSYSIPLGDGYTF. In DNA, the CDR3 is TGTGCCAGCAGTTACTCGATACCCTTGGGGGACGGCTACACCTTC.

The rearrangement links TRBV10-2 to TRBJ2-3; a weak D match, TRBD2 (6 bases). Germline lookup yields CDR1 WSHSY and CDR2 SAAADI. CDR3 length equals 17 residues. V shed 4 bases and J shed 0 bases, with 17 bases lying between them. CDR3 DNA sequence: TGCGCCAGCAGTGCCGGGAGCGGAGCGGCGAGCACAGATACGCAGTATTTT. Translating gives CASSAGSGAASTDTQYF.

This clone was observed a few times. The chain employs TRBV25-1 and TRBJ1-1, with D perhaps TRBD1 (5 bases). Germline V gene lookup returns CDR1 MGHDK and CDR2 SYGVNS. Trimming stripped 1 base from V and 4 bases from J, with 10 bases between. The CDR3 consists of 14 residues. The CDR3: CASSESSGTTEAFF. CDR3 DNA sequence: TGTGCCAGCAGTGAATCATCGGGGACCACTGAAGCTTTCTTT.

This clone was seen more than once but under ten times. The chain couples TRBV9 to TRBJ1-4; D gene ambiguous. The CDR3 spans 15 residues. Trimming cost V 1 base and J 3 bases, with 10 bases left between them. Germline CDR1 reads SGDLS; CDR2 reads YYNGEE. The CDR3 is CASSVNLTPNEKLFF. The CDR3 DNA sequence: TGTGCCAGCAGCGTAAACCTAACCCCTAATGAAAAACTGTTTTTT.

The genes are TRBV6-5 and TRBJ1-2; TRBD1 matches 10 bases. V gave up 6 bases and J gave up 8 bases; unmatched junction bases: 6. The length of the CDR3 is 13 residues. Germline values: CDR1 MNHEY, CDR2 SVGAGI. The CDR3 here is CASRKRDRGGYTF. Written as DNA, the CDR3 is TGTGCCAGCAGGAAGCGGGACAGGGGAGGCTACACCTTC.

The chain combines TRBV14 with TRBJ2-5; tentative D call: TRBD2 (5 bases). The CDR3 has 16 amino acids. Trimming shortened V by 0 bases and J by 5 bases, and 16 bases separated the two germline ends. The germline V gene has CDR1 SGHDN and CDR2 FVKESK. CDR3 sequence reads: CASSQDRDISLETQYF. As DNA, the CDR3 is TGTGCCAGCAGCCAAGATCGGGATATTTCCTTGGAGACCCAGTACTTC.

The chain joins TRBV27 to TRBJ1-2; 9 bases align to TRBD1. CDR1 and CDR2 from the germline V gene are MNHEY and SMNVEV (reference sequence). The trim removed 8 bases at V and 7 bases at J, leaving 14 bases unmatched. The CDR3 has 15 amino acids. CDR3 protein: CASLPSGQGWGGYTF. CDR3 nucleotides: TGTGCCAGCCTACCGTCGGGACAGGGATGGGGTGGCTACACCTTC.

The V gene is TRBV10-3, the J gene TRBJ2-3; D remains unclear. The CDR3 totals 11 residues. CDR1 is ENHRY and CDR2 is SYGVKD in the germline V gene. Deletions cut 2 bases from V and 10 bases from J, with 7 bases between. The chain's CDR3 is CAISELGSQYF. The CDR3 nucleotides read TGTGCCATCAGTGAGCTGGGATCGCAGTATTTT.

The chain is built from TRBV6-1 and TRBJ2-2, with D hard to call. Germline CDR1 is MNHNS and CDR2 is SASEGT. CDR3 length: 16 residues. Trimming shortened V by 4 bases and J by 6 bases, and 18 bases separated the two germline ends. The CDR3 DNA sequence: TGTGCCAGCAGTGGGGCTTCGGGTGGGTTGGCCGGGGAGCTGTTTTTT. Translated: CASSGASGGLAGELFF.

CDR3 protein: CASSESGQGLTEAFF. For the CDR3, the DNA is TGTGCCAGCAGCGAATCCGGACAGGGCCTTACTGAAGCTTTCTTT. This chain connects TRBV7-8 to TRBJ1-1, with 8 positions matching TRBD1. The V gene's germline CDR1 is SGHVS and CDR2 FQNEAQ. CDR3 size: 15 residues. Trimming removed 5 bases from V and 5 bases from J; junction bases left unmatched: 10.

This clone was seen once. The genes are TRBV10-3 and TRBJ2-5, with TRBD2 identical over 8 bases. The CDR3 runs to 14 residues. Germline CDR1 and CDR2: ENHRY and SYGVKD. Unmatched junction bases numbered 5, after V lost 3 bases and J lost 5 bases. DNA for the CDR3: TGTGCCATCAGTGATACTAGCGGCGGGGAGACCCAGTACTTC. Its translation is CAISDTSGGETQYF.

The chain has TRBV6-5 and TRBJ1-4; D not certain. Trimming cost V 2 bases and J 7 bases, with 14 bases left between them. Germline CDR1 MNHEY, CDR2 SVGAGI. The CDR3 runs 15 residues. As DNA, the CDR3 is TGTGCCAGCAGTTACCAGCTAGGTGGGATTGAAAAACTGTTTTTT. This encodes CASSYQLGGIEKLFF.

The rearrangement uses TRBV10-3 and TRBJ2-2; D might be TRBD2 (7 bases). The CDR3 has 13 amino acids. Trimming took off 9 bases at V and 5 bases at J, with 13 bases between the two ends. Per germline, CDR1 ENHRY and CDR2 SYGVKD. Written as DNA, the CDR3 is TGTGCCATGGGGGCGGGAGAAACCGGGGAGCTGTTTTTT. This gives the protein CAMGAGETGELFF.

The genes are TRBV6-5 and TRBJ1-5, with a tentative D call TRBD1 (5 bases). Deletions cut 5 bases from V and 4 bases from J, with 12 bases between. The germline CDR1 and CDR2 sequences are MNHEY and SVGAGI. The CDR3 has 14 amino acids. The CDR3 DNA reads TGTGCCAGCAGTCGGGGACCGGATAATCAGCCCCAGCATTTT. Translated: CASSRGPDNQPQHF.

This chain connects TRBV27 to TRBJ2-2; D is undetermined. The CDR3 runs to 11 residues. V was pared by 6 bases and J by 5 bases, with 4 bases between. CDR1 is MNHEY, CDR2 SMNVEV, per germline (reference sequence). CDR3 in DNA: TGTGCCAGCAGGAGGACCGGGGAGCTGTTTTTT. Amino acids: CASRRTGELFF.

This chain's CDR3 is CASRDTYEQYF. CDR3 nucleotide sequence: TGTGCCAGCAGGGATACCTACGAGCAGTACTTC. V is TRBV6-4 and J is TRBJ2-7; D not resolved. Trimming cost V 6 bases and J 2 bases, with 5 bases left between them. This CDR3 spans 11 amino acids. In germline, CDR1 is MRHNA, CDR2 SNTAGT.

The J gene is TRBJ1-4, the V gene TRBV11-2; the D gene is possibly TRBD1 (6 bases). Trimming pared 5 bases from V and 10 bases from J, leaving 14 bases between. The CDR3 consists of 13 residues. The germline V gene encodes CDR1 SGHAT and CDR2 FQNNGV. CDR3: CASSPRQEGKLFF. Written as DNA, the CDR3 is TGTGCCAGCAGCCCGAGACAGGAGGGAAAACTGTTTTTT.

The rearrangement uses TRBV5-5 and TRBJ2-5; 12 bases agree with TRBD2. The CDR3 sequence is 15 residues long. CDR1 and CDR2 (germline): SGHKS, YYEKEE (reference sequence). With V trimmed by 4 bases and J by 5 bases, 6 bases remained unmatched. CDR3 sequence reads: CASSPRLAGVETQYF. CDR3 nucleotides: TGTGCCAGCAGCCCCCGACTAGCGGGAGTGGAGACCCAGTACTTC.

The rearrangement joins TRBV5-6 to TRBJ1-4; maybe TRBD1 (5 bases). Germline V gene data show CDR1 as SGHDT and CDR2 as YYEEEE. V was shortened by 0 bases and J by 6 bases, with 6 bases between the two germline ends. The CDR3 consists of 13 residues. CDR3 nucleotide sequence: TGTGCCAGCAGCTTGGGGACATATGAAAAACTGTTTTTT. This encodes CASSLGTYEKLFF.

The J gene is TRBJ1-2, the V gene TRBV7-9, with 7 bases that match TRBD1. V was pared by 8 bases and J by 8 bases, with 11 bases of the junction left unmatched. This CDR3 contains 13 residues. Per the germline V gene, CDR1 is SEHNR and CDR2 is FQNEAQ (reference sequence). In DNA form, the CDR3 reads TGTGCCAGCGCTACCGGGACAGATCACGGCTACACCTTC. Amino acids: CASATGTDHGYTF. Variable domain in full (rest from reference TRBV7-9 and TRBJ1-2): DTGVSQNPRHKITKRGQNVTFRCDPISEHNRLYWYRQTLGQGPEFLTYFQNEAQLEKSRLLSDRFSAERPKGSFSTLEIQRTEQGDSAMYLCASATGTDHGYTFGSGTRLTVV.